Presented here are 11 T cell receptor beta chains from one specimen sequenced in a study of Graves' ophthalmopathy and Graves' hyperthyroidism. Amplification targeted the TCR beta CDR3 regions, with RNA transcripts as the source material. HTBI primers primed a first-round RT-PCR, and a second-round multiplex PCR followed. Using its own MiXCR run on the multiplex PCR reads, TCRdb lists one record per CDR3 protein. The sample lists about 600,000 distinct CDR3 sequences; roughly 40% were seen once. Specimen: peripheral blood or thyroid tissue (not recorded which). The receptors were sampled from an adult man with Graves' hyperthyroidism.

This clonotype was recorded many times. The V and J genes are TRBV7-3 and TRBJ1-1; 9 bases are a match to TRBD1. With V trimmed by 5 bases and J by 4 bases, 5 bases remained unmatched. Germline V gene data show CDR1 as SGHTA and CDR2 as FQGTGA. The CDR3 runs 14 residues. CDR3 coding DNA: TGTGCCAGCAGCCCCCGGACAGGGGTCACTGAAGCTTTCTTT. It yields the protein CASSPRTGVTEAFF.

This clonotype has just a few counts. This may stem from a read error, because a much larger clone lies one nucleotide away. The V and J genes are TRBV10-2 and TRBJ1-1; a weak D match, TRBD1 (6 bases). The ends were cut back, 3 bases at V and 4 bases at J, with 9 bases in the middle. The CDR3 has 13 residues. Germline V CDR1 and CDR2: WSHSY, SAAADI. As DNA, the CDR3 is TGCGCCAGCAGTGAAACAGGGTTCACTGAAGCTTTCTTT. It encodes CASSETGFTEAFF.

This clonotype was seen many times. V and J are TRBV12-3 or TRBV12-4 and TRBJ1-5; 7 nucleotides line up with TRBD1. V dropped 3 bases and J dropped 7; count of bases not matched to a gene: 6. The CDR3 length is 14 residues. The CDR3: CASSLEAGGQPQHF. The CDR3 DNA follows: TGTGCCAGCAGTTTGGAAGCAGGGGGACAGCCCCAGCATTTT.

This clonotype was detected ten times or more. The chain has TRBV7-8 and TRBJ2-7; D not resolved. Trimming removed 6 bases from V and 4 bases from J, with 13 bases in between. Germline CDR1 SGHVS, CDR2 FQNEAQ. The CDR3 covers 13 residues. The CDR3 region is CASRLRVEYEQYF. CDR3 DNA sequence: TGTGCCAGCAGACTCCGGGTAGAATACGAGCAGTACTTC.

Regarding this clonotype: One end of the junction is discordant with germline, which a read error may explain. V usage is TRBV11-3 and J usage is TRBJ2-5; D not certain. The CDR3 runs 14 residues. CDR1 is SGHNT, CDR2 YENEEA, per germline. CDR3 region: CASNLDQHQETQYF. CDR3 DNA sequence: TGTGCCAGCAACTTAGATCAACATCAAGAGACCCAGTACTTC.

Comment on this clonotype: One junction end disagrees with the germline gene, perhaps due to a read error. The chain carries TRBV5-4 and TRBJ2-7; 8 positions agree with TRBD1. CDR3 length: 14 amino acids. Germline V gene lookup returns CDR1 SGHNT and CDR2 YYREEE (reference sequence). In DNA, the CDR3 is TGTGCCAGCAGCTTGCAGGGGGCGATTGGCGAGCGGTACTTC. It codes for CASSLQGAIGERYF.

This clonotype was observed a few times. For the CDR3, the DNA is TGTGCCAGTAGTATCGAGGACAGCTACACCGGGGAGCTGTTTTTT. Amino acids: CASSIEDSYTGELFF. The rearrangement links TRBV19 to TRBJ2-2; D possibly corresponds to TRBD1 (6 bases). The CDR3 loop spans 15 amino acids. V lost 3 bases and J lost 3, with 11 bases in between. Germline-derived CDR1 and CDR2 are LNHDA and SQIVND (reference sequence).

CDR3 loop: CASSPSGGNSPLHF. The CDR3 nucleotides are TGTGCCAGCTCACCGTCGGGCGGGAATTCACCCCTCCACTTT. The gene calls are TRBV18 and TRBJ1-6; D unresolved. The ends were cut back, 3 bases at V and 7 bases at J, with 10 bases in the middle. In germline, CDR1 is KGHSH, CDR2 LQKENI. The CDR3 is 14 amino acids.

The V call is TRBV29-1, the J call TRBJ1-2, with 10 bases fitting TRBD1. Germline trimming cut 1 base from V and 6 bases from J; bases unmatched to any gene: 2. Germline V gene sequence: CDR1 SQVTM, CDR2 ANQGSEA. The CDR3 is 13 amino acids. CDR3 DNA: TGCAGCGTTGAAGGGGGGACAGGGGATGGCTACACCTTC. This encodes CSVEGGTGDGYTF.

This clonotype was detected many times. V is TRBV19 and J is TRBJ1-2; D is possibly TRBD1 (6 bases). The length of the CDR3 is 13 residues. The V gene's germline CDR1 is LNHDA and CDR2 SQIVND (reference sequence). V was trimmed by 3 bases and J by 4 bases, leaving 9 bases between them. The CDR3 loop reads CASSIRGSYGYTF. The CDR3 nucleotides are TGTGCCAGTAGTATCAGGGGATCCTATGGCTACACCTTC.

This clonotype was seen just once. The genes are TRBV5-4 and TRBJ2-6; D may be TRBD2 (5 bases). The J call may be wrong; the DNA end is better matched by TRBJ2-7. Germline CDR1 reads SGHNT; CDR2 reads YYREEE (reference sequence). The CDR3 is made up of 16 amino acids. As DNA, the CDR3 is TGTGCCAGCAGCGTTGAGGTGGGAGAGGGAACCTACGAGCAGTACTTC. Its translation: CASSVEVGEGTYEQYF.